The 19 T cell receptor beta chains below come from one sample, sequenced in a study of shared clonotypes between healthy human individuals (dated by TCRdb to 2020 to 2021). Receptors were amplified or captured by the immunoSEQ multiplex PCR assay. This is the immuneACCESS table as TCRdb keeps it, with only in-frame sequences that have V and J called. A part of the clones is gone; compared with another copy, unresolved V genes explain less than half, and the rest is unexplained. The table for this sample lists under 850,000 clones; approximately 77% of them were counted only once. The ten top clones hold more than 1.5% of the sample. The specimen was memory CD4+ T cells sorted from blood. The meaning of the sample's cell subset or site label: CD45RA-negative fraction. The source is a woman between 25 and 40 years old in good health.

A note on this clone: Other nucleotide sequences from this sample produce the same CDR3. J is TRBJ2-7 and V is TRBV2; 12 positions match TRBD2. The CDR3 has 15 residues. Germline V gives CDR1 SNHLY, CDR2 FYNNEI. The ends lost 3 bases at V and 5 bases at J; junction bases unmatched: 5. The CDR3 DNA follows: TGTGCCAGCAGTGAGAGACTAGCGGGAGTAGACGAGCAGTACTTC. Protein product: CASSERLAGVDEQYF.

This clone showed up just a few times. This chain links TRBV4-1 with TRBJ2-5; 8 bases fit TRBD2. CDR3 length: 17 residues. Trimming took 1 base from V and 4 from J; bases not matched to a gene: 11. The germline gives CDR1 MGHRA, CDR2 YSYEKL. The CDR3 DNA reads as TGCGCCAGCAGCCAAGGCGAGGCGGGAGGTGGTCGAGAGACCCAGTACTTC. This encodes CASSQGEAGGGRETQYF.

This clone was seen just once. This sequence joins TRBV7-2 and TRBJ1-2; a weak D match, TRBD1 (6 bases). V lost 0 bases, J lost 2 bases, and 7 bases lay in between. The CDR3 sequence is 14 residues long. Germline loops: CDR1 SGHTA, CDR2 FQGNSA. The CDR3 DNA is TGTGCCAGCAGCTTAGCGGGGACAAACTATGGCTACACCTTC. Translated: CASSLAGTNYGYTF.

The J gene is TRBJ1-1, the V gene TRBV11-2, with D hard to call. V lost 3 bases to trimming and J lost 1 base, with 6 bases between them. CDR3 length: 13 amino acids. Germline V gene lookup returns CDR1 SGHAT and CDR2 FQNNGV. The CDR3 region has the DNA TGTGCCAGCAGCTTCGGGAAGAACACTGAAGCTTTCTTT. Translation: CASSFGKNTEAFF.

J is TRBJ2-1 and V is TRBV5-4; D not certain. V dropped 5 bases and J dropped 0 bases, with 12 bases sitting between them. The CDR3 runs to 15 residues. Per germline, CDR1 SGHNT and CDR2 YYREEE (reference sequence). The CDR3: CASRIGGSSYNEQFF. CDR3 nucleotides: TGTGCCAGCAGGATTGGCGGCAGCTCCTACAATGAGCAGTTCTTC. The whole variable domain, remainder taken from reference TRBV5-4 and TRBJ2-1, is ETGVTQSPTHLIKTRGQQVTLRCSSQSGHNTVSWYQQALGQGPQFIFQYYREEENGRGNFPPRFSGLQFPNYSSELNVNALELDDSALYLCASRIGGSSYNEQFFGPGTRLTVL.

This rearrangement joins TRBV7-9 to TRBJ1-1, with D tentatively TRBD1 (5 bases). The CDR3 is 13 amino acids. Per germline, CDR1 SEHNR and CDR2 FQNEAQ (reference sequence). V was pared by 8 bases and J by 5 bases, with 15 bases between. In DNA form, the CDR3 reads TGTGCCAGCTGGCTGGGGGGGGGAACTGAAGCTTTCTTT. It translates to CASWLGGGTEAFF.

J is TRBJ2-1 and V is TRBV5-1, with 7 bases identical to TRBD1. The V and J ends lost 3 bases and 6 bases, in that order; junction bases with no gene match: 9. Germline V gene sequence: CDR1 SGHRS, CDR2 YFSETQ. The CDR3 covers 15 residues. The CDR3 region is CASSSGDRDGNEQFF. CDR3 in DNA: TGCGCCAGCAGCTCTGGGGACAGAGACGGCAATGAGCAGTTCTTC.

The chain combines TRBV2 with TRBJ2-3; D gene ambiguous. Germline CDR1 and CDR2: SNHLY and FYNNEI. The ends were cut back, 7 bases at V and 1 base at J, with 9 bases in the middle. CDR3 length: 13 residues. The CDR3 sequence is CASTPGGTDTQYF. The DNA for the CDR3 is TGTGCCAGCACACCCGGCGGCACAGATACGCAGTATTTT.

This clone occurred a few times. The rearrangement uses TRBV28 and TRBJ1-4, with a weak D call TRBD1 (5 bases). CDR1 is MDHEN and CDR2 is SYDVKM in the germline V gene. V was shortened by 8 bases and J by 0 bases, with 13 bases between the two germline ends. The CDR3 consists of 15 residues. CDR3 sequence (DNA): TGTGCCAGCGGTACAGGTTCTGCAACTAATGAAAAACTGTTTTTT. Amino acids: CASGTGSATNEKLFF.

This chain uses TRBV18 with TRBJ2-1, with D unresolved. Germline V lookup: CDR1 KGHSH, CDR2 LQKENI. V was shortened by 3 bases and J by 7 bases, with 7 bases between the two germline ends. CDR3 length: 12 amino acids. The CDR3, as DNA: TGTGCCAGCTCACCGCAACAAAATGAGCAGTTCTTC. Residues: CASSPQQNEQFF.

The rearrangement links TRBV6-6 to TRBJ2-7; the D gene could be TRBD1 or TRBD2 (5 bases each). Germline assignment: CDR1 MNHNY and CDR2 SVGAGI (reference sequence). V was trimmed by 4 bases and J by 2 bases, leaving 12 bases between them. This CDR3 is 14 amino acids long. The CDR3 loop is CASSSGTRTYEQYF. CDR3 nucleotides: TGTGCCAGCAGTTCCGGGACCCGTACCTACGAGCAGTACTTC.

The table lists this clone with a few counts. The chain recombines TRBV6-5 with TRBJ1-4; D gene unclear. Looked up from germline, CDR1 is MNHEY and CDR2 is SVGAGI. V gave up 10 bases and J gave up 8 bases, with 20 bases separating them. CDR3 length: 14 residues. The CDR3 bases are TGTGCCACCGCCCGCAATAGTGAAGGGGAAAAACTGTTTTTT. Translating gives CATARNSEGEKLFF.

This chain uses TRBV5-1 with TRBJ2-6; D assignment may be TRBD1 or TRBD2 (5 bases each). The germline CDR1 and CDR2 sequences are SGHRS and YFSETQ. The V gene lost 3 bases and the J gene lost 2 bases, with 21 bases spanning the gap. There are 19 residues in the CDR3. CDR3 nucleotide sequence: TGCGCCAGCAGCTCCACCCCAGGTGGGGGTACCGCTGGGGCCAACGTCCTGACTTTC. Translated: CASSSTPGGGTAGANVLTF.

The V and J genes are TRBV6-5 and TRBJ2-7, with 8 bases lining up with TRBD1. This CDR3 has 14 residues. Trimming took 2 bases from V and 8 from J; bases not matched to a gene: 8. The germline V gene encodes CDR1 MNHEY and CDR2 SVGAGI. CDR3 loop: CASSYKAGGAKQYF. CDR3 in DNA: TGTGCCAGCAGTTACAAGGCAGGGGGCGCGAAGCAGTACTTC.

This clone was observed a handful of times. The gene calls are TRBV19 and TRBJ1-2; 9 bases are a match to TRBD1. Germline lookup yields CDR1 LNHDA and CDR2 SQIVND (reference sequence). The CDR3 is made up of 13 amino acids. Germline trimming cut 5 bases from V and 6 bases from J; bases unmatched to any gene: 4. In DNA, the CDR3 is TGTGCCAGTAGTGTCGGACAGGGGAATGGCTACACCTTC. Protein: CASSVGQGNGYTF.

The chain combines TRBV4-2 with TRBJ2-2, with D maybe TRBD2 (6 bases). V lost 1 base, J lost 4 bases, and 13 bases lay in between. The CDR3 sequence is 16 residues long. The germline gives CDR1 LGHNA, CDR2 YNFKEQ. The CDR3 DNA is TGTGCCAGCAGCCAAGCTCGCGGGGCCTCCACCGGGGAGCTGTTTTTT. Translated, it gives CASSQARGASTGELFF.

The chain is built from TRBV11-2 and TRBJ2-5; 9 nucleotides align to TRBD2. CDR3 length: 15 residues. J was trimmed by 2 bases and V by 5 bases; bases with no gene match: 6. Germline-derived CDR1 and CDR2 are SGHAT and FQNNGV. CDR3 region: CASSETSGPQETQYF. The CDR3 DNA follows: TGTGCCAGCAGCGAGACTAGCGGACCACAAGAGACCCAGTACTTC.

The CDR3 is CASWAGKGEKLFF. CDR3 DNA: TGTGCCAGCTGGGCGGGGAAGGGGGAAAAACTGTTTTTT. This rearrangement joins TRBV28 to TRBJ1-4; tentative D call: TRBD1 (5 bases). CDR1 is MDHEN, CDR2 SYDVKM, per germline. V was trimmed by 8 bases and J by 8 bases, leaving 15 bases between them. CDR3 length: 13 amino acids.

The V and J genes are TRBV18 and TRBJ2-1; maybe TRBD1 (6 bases). The ends were cut back, 0 bases at V and 3 bases at J, with 9 bases in the middle. Germline CDR1 and CDR2: KGHSH and LQKENI. This CDR3 contains 15 residues. The CDR3 protein is CASSPPGADYNEQFF. DNA for the CDR3: TGTGCCAGCTCACCACCGGGGGCTGACTACAATGAGCAGTTCTTC.